These T cell receptor beta chains were read from a single sample in a study of shared clonotypes between healthy human individuals. Data came from immunoSEQ multiplex PCR; TCRdb stores just in-frame clones and leaves some out. The data contain about 510,000 clones, about 79% of them singletons. The material sequenced was PBMCs. The source of these receptors is a woman in her thirties or forties in good health. Some clones in this sample may be carry-over from other donors' samples. Each CDR3 is given with its conserved first and last residue. A D gene is named only where the DNA matches it firmly. Clone sizes are given selectively: once, few, many, or a class where the clone is expanded.

cdr3_aa,cdr3_nt,v_call,clone_size,j_call,d_call
CASSLGGIGTDTQYF,TGTGCCAGCAGCTTAGGAGGGATTGGCACAGATACGCAGTATTTT,TRBV7-2,.,TRBJ2-3,.
CSAPGGSPLHF,TGCAGTGCCCCGGGGGGTTCACCCCTCCACTTT,TRBV20-1,.,TRBJ1-6,.
CASSLLRGSADTQYF,TGTGCCAGCAGCTTACTCAGGGGCTCGGCAGATACGCAGTATTTT,TRBV11-2,.,TRBJ2-3,.
CASRLPGDQETQYF,TGTGCCAGCCGACTTCCGGGGGACCAAGAGACCCAGTACTTC,TRBV28,.,TRBJ2-5,.
CATSRVRISSYNEQFF,TGTGCCACCAGCAGAGTACGTATCAGCTCCTACAATGAGCAGTTCTTC,TRBV15,.,TRBJ2-1,.
CASRPPSGKSHEQYF,TGTGCCAGCAGACCCCCAAGCGGGAAATCGCACGAGCAGTACTTC,TRBV6-5,.,TRBJ2-7,TRBD2
CATSRDRAGNQPQHF,TGTGCCACCAGCAGAGATAGGGCTGGGAATCAGCCCCAGCATTTT,TRBV15,.,TRBJ1-5,.
CASSLLGPVRFF,TGTGCCAGCAGCTTACTTGGCCCAGTGCGGTTCTTC,TRBV7-2,once,TRBJ2-1,.
CASSSWDRGETQYF,TGTGCCAGCAGTTCCTGGGACAGGGGGGAGACCCAGTACTTC,TRBV27,.,TRBJ2-5,TRBD1
CASSDYRGGETQYF,TGTGCCAGCAGTGACTACAGGGGAGGGGAGACCCAGTACTTC,TRBV27,.,TRBJ2-5,.